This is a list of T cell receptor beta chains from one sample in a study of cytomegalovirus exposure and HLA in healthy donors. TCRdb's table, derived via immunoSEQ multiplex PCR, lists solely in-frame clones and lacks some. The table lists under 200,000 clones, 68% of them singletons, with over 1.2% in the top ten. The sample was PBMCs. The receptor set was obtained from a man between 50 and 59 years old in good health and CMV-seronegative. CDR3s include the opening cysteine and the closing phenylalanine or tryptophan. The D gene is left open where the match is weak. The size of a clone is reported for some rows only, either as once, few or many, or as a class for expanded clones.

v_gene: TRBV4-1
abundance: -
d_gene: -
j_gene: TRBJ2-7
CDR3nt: TGCGCCAGCAGCCAAGATCGTCGCCCAACGGACGAGCAGTACTTC
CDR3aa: CASSQDRRPTDEQYF

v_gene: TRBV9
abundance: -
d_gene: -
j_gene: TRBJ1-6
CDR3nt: TGTGCCAGCAGACGGGACACCGCGGGTTCACCCCTCCACTTT
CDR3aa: CASRRDTAGSPLHF

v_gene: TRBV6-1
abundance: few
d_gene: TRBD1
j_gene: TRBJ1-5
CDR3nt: TGTGCCAGCAGTGGCCTTGACAGGGGACGCAATCAGCCCCAGCATTTT
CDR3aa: CASSGLDRGRNQPQHF

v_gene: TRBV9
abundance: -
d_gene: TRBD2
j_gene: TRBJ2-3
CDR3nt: TGTGCCAGCAGCGTAGAAGGCGGGGGGGCCTCGGGTACGCAGTATTTT
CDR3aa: CASSVEGGGASGTQYF

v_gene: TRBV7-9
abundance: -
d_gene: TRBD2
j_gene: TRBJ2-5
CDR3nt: TGTGCCAGCAGTTGGCTCGGGACTAGCGGGGGGCCTATGGAGACCCAGTACTTC
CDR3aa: CASSWLGTSGGPMETQYF

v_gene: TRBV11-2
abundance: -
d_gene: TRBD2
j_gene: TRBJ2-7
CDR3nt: TGTGCCAGCAGCCCCCGGGGGGGCTACGAGCAGTACTTC
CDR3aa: CASSPRGGYEQYF

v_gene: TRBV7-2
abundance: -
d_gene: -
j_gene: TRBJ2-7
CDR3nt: TGTGCCAGCACCTTGAGAGGTTCGGGTTCCTACGAGCAGTACTTC
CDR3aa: CASTLRGSGSYEQYF

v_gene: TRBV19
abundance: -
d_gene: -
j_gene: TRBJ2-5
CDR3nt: TGTGCCAGTAGTATCGAGTCAAAAAGGGGAGGAGAGACCCAGTACTTC
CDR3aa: CASSIESKRGGETQYF

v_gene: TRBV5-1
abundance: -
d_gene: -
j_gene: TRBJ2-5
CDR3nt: TGCGCCAGCAGCTATGGACAGGCGAACCGGGGGGAGACCCAGTACTTC
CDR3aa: CASSYGQANRGETQYF

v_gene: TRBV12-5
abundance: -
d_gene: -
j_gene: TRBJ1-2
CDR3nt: TGTGCTAGTGGACCGGATTCCCTAGCTAACTATGGCTACACCTTC
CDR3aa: CASGPDSLANYGYTF

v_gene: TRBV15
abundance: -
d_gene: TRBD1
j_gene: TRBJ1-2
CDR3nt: TGTGCCACCAGACAGGGGGATGGCTACACCTTC
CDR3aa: CATRQGDGYTF

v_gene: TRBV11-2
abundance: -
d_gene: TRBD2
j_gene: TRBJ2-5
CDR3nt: TGTGCCAGCAGCTTAGTTCCTAGCGGGGGGGTTGAGACCCAGTACTTC
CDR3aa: CASSLVPSGGVETQYF

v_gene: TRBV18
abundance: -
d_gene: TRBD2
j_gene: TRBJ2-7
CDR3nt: TGTGCCAGCTCTCCGGGACTAGCGGGTAACGAGCAGTACTTC
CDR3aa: CASSPGLAGNEQYF

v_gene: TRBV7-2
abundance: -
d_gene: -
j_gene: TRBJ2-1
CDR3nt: TGTGCCAGCAGCTTAGGTCGGTACAATGAGCAGTTCTTC
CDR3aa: CASSLGRYNEQFF

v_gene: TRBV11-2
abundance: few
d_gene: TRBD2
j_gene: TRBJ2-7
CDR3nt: TGTGCCAGCAGCTTCCTAGCGGGGGGGCTTGACGAGCAGTACTTC
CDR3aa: CASSFLAGGLDEQYF

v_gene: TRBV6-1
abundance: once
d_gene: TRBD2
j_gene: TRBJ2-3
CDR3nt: TGTGCCAGCAGTGAAAGGGCTAGCGGGGGAGGCACAGATACGCAGTATTTT
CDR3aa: CASSERASGGGTDTQYF

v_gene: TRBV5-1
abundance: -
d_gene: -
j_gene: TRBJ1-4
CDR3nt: TGCGCCAGCAGCTCAGGGCTCCAAGAAAAACTGTTTTTT
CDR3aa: CASSSGLQEKLFF

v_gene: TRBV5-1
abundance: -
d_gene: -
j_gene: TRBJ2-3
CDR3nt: TGCGCCAGCAGCTTGGAAAGACTTAGCACAGATACGCAGTATTTT
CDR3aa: CASSLERLSTDTQYF

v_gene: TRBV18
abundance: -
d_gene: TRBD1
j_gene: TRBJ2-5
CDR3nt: TGTGCCAGCTCACCCAAGACAGGGGGAGAGACCCAGTACTTC
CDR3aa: CASSPKTGGETQYF

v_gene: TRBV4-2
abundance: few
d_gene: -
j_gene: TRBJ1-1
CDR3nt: TGTGCCAGCAGCCGGCAGACAGGTTCTAACACTGAAGCTTTCTTT
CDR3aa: CASSRQTGSNTEAFF

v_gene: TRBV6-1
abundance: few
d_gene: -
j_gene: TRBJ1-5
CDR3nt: TGTGCCAGCAGTGAAATTACACTATGGCAGCCCCAGCATTTT
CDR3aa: CASSEITLWQPQHF

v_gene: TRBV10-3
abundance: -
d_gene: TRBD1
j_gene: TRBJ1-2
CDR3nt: TGTGCCATCAAACCAGACAGGGGCGGGTATGGCTACACCTTC
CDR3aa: CAIKPDRGGYGYTF

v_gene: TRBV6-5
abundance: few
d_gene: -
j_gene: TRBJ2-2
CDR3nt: TGTGCCAGCAGTTACTCGGGGCAGCCCGCCACCGGGGAGCTGTTTTTT
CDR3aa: CASSYSGQPATGELFF

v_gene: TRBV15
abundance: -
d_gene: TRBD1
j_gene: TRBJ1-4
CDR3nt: TGTGCCACCAGCAGGGGACAGGTCGCAACTAATGAAAAACTGTTTTTT
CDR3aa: CATSRGQVATNEKLFF

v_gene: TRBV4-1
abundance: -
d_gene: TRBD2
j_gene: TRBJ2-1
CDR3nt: TGCGCCAGCAGCCTCACTAGCGGGGTGAGCTCCTACAATGAGCAGTTCTTC
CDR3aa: CASSLTSGVSSYNEQFF

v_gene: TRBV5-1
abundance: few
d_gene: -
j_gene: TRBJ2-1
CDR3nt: TGCGCCAGCAGCTTTAGAGGAGCGGACAATGAGCAGTTCTTC
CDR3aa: CASSFRGADNEQFF

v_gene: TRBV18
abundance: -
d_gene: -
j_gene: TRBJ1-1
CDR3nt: TGTGCCAGCTCACCAGGACAGCCGAACACTGAAGCTTTCTTT
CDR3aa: CASSPGQPNTEAFF

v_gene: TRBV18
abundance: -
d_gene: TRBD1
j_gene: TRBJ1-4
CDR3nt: TGTGCCAGCTCACCCAATAGGGACAGCAATGAAAAACTGTTTTTT
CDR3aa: CASSPNRDSNEKLFF